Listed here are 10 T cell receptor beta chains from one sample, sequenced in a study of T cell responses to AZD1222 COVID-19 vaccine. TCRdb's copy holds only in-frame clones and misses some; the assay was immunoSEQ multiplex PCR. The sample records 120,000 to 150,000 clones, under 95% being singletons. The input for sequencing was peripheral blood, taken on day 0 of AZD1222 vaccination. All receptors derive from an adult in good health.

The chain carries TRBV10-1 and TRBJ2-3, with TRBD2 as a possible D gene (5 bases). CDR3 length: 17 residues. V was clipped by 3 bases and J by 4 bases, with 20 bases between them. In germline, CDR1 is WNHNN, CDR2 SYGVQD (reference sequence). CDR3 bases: TGCGCCAGCAGTGAAAAGGTCCCACTAGACGGCCCAGATACGCAGTATTTT. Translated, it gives CASSEKVPLDGPDTQYF.

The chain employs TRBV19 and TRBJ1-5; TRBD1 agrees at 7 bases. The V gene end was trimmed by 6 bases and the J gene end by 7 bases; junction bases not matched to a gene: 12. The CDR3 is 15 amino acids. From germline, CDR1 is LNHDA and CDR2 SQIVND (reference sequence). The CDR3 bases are TGTGCCAGTAGGAGGGACAGCGAATTAGGCCAGCCCCAGCATTTT. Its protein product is CASRRDSELGQPQHF. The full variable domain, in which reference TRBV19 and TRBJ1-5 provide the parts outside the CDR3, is DGGITQSPKYLFRKEGQNVTLSCEQNLNHDAMYWYRQDPGQGLRLIYYSQIVNDFQKGDIAEGYSVSREKKESFPLTVTSAQKNPTAFYLCASRRDSELGQPQHFGDGTRLSIL.

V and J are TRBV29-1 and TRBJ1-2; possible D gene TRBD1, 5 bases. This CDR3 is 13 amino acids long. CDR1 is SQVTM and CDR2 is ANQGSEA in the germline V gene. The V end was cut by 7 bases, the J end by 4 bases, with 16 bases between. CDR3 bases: TGCAGCGCTGACCTGTCGGGGGTCTATGGCTACACCTTC. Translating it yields CSADLSGVYGYTF.

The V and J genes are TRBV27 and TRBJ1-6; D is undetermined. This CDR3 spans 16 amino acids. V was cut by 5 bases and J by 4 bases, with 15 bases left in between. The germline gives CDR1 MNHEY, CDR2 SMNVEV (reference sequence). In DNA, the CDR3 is TGTGCCAGCAGTCCGAATAGGATAAAATATAATTCACCCCTCCACTTT. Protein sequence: CASSPNRIKYNSPLHF.

The CDR3 DNA sequence: TGTGCCAGTAGGACAGGGGCTTTTGTTTTACGAGGCTACACCTTC. Translation gives CASRTGAFVLRGYTF. This chain connects TRBV19 to TRBJ1-2; TRBD1 matches 8 bases. The CDR3 runs 15 residues. V lost 6 bases to trimming and J lost 8 bases; unmatched junction nucleotides: 14. Germline V gene sequence: CDR1 LNHDA, CDR2 SQIVND (reference sequence).

CDR3 loop: CAWSEWASGSGETQYF. CDR3 in DNA: TGTGCCTGGAGTGAATGGGCTAGCGGGAGTGGAGAGACCCAGTACTTC. The chain recombines TRBV30 with TRBJ2-5; TRBD2 matches 10 bases. The CDR3 contains 16 residues. CDR1 and CDR2 (germline): GTSNPN, SVGIG (reference sequence). Trimming removed 1 base from V and 4 bases from J; junction bases left unmatched: 9.

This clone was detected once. The CDR3 spells CASSMPGRNGYTF. CDR3 bases: TGTGCCAGCAGCATGCCGGGGAGAAATGGCTACACCTTC. V usage is TRBV11-2 and J usage is TRBJ1-2; D is uncertain. This CDR3 has 13 amino acids. V was trimmed by 5 bases and J by 6 bases, leaving 13 bases between them. Per the germline V gene, CDR1 is SGHAT and CDR2 is FQNNGV.

This chain's CDR3 is CASSPVRGGPGETQYF. The CDR3 DNA follows: TGTGCCAGCAGCCCCGTTCGGGGAGGGCCGGGGGAGACCCAGTACTTC. The chain recombines TRBV13 with TRBJ2-5; 7 bases agree with TRBD2. Trimming took 5 bases from V and 5 from J; bases not matched to a gene: 14. This CDR3 contains 16 residues. Germline values: CDR1 PRHDT, CDR2 FYEKMQ (reference sequence).

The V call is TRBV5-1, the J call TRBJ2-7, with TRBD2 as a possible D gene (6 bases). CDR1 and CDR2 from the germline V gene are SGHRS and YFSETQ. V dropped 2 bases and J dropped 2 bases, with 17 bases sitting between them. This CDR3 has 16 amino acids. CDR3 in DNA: TGCGCCAGCAGCTTTGCAACCGGGACTCCTACCTACGAGCAGTACTTC. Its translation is CASSFATGTPTYEQYF.

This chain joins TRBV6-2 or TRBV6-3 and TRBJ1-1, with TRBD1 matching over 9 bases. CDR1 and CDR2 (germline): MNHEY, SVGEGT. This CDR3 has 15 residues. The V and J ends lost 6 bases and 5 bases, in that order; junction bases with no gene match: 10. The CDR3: CASSNHRGQGTEAFF. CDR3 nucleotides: TGTGCCAGCAGCAATCACAGGGGGCAAGGGACTGAAGCTTTCTTT.